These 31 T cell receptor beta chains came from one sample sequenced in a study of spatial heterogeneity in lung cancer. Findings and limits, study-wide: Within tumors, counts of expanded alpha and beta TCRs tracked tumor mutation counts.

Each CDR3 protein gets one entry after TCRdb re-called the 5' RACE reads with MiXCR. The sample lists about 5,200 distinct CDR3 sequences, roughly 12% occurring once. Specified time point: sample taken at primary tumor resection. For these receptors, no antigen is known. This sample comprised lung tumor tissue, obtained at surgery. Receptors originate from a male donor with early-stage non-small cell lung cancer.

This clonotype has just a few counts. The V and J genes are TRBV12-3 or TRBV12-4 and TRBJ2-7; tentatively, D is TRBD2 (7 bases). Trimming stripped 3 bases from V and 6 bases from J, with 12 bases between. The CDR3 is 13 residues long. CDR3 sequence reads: CASSLGGASEQYF. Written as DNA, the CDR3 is TGTGCCAGCAGTTTGGGGGGGGCCAGCGAGCAGTACTTC.

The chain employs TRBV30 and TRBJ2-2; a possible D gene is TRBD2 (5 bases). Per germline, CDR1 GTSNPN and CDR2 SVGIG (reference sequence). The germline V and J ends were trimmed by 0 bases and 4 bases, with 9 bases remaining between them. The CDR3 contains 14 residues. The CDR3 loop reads CAWSVRSGTGELFF. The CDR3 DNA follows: TGTGCCTGGAGTGTACGGAGCGGCACCGGGGAGCTGTTTTTT.

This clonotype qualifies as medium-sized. CDR3 nucleotide sequence: TGTGCCAGCTCACTTAGCTACGAGCAGTACTTC. This translates into CASSLSYEQYF. This sequence joins TRBV18 and TRBJ2-7; D is ambiguous. CDR1 is KGHSH and CDR2 is LQKENI in the germline V gene. V gave up 4 bases and J gave up 3 bases, with 4 bases separating them. The CDR3 spans 11 residues. Together with reference TRBV18 and TRBJ2-7, the CDR3 gives the full variable domain: NAGVMQNPRHLVRRRGQEARLRCSPMKGHSHVYWYRQLPEEGLKFMVYLQKENIIDESGMPKERFSAEFPKEGPSILRIQQVVRGDSAAYFCASSLSYEQYFGPGTRLTVT.

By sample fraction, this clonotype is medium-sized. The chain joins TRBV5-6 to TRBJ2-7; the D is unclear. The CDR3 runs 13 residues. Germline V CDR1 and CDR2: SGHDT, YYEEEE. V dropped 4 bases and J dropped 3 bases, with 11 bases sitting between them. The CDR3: CASSQPHLYEQYF. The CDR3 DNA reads TGTGCCAGCAGCCAACCCCATCTCTACGAGCAGTACTTC.

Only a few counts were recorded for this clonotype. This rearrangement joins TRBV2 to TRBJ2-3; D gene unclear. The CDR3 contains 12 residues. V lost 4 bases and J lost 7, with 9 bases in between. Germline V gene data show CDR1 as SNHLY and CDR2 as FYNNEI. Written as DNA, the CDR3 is TGTGCCAGCAGTGGGGCAGCAAATACGCAGTATTTT. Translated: CASSGAANTQYF.

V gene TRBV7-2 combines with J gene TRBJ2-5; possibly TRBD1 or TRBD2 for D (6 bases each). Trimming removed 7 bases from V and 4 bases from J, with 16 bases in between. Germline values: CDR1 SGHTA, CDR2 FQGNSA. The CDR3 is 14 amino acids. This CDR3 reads CASNTGAHRETQYF. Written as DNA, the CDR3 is TGTGCCAGCAATACGGGGGCCCATCGAGAGACCCAGTACTTC.

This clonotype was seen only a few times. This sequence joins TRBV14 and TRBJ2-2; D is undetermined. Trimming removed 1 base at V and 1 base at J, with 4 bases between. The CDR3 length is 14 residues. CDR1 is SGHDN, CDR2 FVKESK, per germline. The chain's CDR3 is CASSQVGNTGELFF. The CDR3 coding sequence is TGTGCCAGCAGCCAAGTAGGGAACACCGGGGAGCTGTTTTTT.

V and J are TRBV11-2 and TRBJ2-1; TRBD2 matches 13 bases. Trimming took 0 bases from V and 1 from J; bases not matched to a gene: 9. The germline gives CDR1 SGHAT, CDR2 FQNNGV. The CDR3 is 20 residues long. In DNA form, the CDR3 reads TGTGCCAGCAGCTTAGATATCGGGACTAGCGGGGATGGGTCCTACAATGAGCAGTTCTTC. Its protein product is CASSLDIGTSGDGSYNEQFF. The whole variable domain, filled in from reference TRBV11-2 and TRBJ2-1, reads EAGVAQSPRYKIIEKRQSVAFWCNPISGHATLYWYQQILGQGPKLLIQFQNNGVVDDSQLPKDRFSAERLKGVDSTLKIQPAKLEDSAVYLCASSLDIGTSGDGSYNEQFFGPGTRLTVL.

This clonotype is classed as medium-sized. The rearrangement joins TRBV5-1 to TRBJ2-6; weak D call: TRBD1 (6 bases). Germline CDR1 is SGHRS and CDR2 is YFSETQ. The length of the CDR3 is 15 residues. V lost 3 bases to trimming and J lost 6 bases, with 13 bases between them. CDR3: CASSSQGIEANVLTF. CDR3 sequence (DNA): TGCGCCAGCAGCTCCCAGGGGATAGAGGCCAACGTCCTGACTTTC.

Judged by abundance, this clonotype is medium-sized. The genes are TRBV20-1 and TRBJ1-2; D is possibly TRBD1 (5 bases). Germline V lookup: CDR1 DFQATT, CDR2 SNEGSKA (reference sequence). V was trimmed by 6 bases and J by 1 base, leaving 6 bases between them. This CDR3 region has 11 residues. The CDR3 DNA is TGCAGTGCCGACAGTAACTATGGCTACACCTTC. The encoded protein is CSADSNYGYTF.

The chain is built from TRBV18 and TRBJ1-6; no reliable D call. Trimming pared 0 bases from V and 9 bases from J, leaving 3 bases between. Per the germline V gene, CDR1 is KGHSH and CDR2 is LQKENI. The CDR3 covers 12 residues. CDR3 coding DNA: TGTGCCAGCTCACCACCGGGTTCACCCCTCCACTTT. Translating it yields CASSPPGSPLHF.

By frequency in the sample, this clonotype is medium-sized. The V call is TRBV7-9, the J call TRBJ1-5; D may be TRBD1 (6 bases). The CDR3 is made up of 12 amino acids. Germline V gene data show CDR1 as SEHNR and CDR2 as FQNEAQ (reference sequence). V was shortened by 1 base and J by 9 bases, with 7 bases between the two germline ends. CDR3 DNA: TGTGCCAGCAGCTTAGAGGGGGGGCCCCAGCATTTT. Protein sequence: CASSLEGGPQHF.

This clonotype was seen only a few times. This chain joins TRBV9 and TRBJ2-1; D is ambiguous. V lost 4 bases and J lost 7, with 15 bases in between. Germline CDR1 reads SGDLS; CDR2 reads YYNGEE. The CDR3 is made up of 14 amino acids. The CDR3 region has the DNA TGTGCCAGCAGCCCCACCCCCGGGTCGAATGAGCAGTTCTTC. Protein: CASSPTPGSNEQFF.

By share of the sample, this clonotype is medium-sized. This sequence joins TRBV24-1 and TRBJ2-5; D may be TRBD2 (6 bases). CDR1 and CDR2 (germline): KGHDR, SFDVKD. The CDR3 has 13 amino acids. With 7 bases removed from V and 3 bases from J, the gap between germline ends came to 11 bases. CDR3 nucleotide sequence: TGTGCCACCAGGGCGAGGGAGGAAGAGACCCAGTACTTC. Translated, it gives CATRAREEETQYF.

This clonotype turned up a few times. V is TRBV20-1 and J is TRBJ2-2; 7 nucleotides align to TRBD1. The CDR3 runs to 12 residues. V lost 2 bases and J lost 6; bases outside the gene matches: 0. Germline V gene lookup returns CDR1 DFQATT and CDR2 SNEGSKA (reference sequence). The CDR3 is CSARQGAGELFF. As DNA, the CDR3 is TGCAGTGCTAGACAGGGGGCCGGGGAGCTGTTTTTT.

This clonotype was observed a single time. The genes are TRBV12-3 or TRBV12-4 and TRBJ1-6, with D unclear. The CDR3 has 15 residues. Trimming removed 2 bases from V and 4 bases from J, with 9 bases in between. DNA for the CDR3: TGTGCCAGCAGTTTACAGGTTTCTTATAATTCACCCCTCCACTTT. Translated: CASSLQVSYNSPLHF.

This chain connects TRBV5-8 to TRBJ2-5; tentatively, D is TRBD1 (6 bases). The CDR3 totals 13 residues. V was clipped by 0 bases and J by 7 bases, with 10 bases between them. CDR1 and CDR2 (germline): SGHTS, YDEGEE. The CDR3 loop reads CASSLAGVGTQYF. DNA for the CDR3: TGTGCCAGCAGCTTGGCAGGGGTGGGGACCCAGTACTTC.

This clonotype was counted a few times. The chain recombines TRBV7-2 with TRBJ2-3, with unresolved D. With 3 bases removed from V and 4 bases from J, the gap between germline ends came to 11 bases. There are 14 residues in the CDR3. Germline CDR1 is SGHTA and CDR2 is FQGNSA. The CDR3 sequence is CASSFAAKADTQYF. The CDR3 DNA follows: TGTGCCAGCAGCTTTGCCGCTAAAGCAGATACGCAGTATTTT.

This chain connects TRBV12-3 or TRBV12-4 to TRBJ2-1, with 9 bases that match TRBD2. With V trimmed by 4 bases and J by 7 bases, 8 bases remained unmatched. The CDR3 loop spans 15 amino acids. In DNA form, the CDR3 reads TGTGCCAGCAGTTCCGGAACTAGCGGGTTGAATGAGCAGTTCTTC. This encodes CASSSGTSGLNEQFF.

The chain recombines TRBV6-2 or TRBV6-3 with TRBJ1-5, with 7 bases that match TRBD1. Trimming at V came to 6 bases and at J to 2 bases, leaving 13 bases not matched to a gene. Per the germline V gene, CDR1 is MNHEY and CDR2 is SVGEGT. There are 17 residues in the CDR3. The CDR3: CASREVEGASGNQPQHF. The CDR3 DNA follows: TGTGCCAGCAGAGAGGTGGAGGGGGCAAGTGGCAATCAGCCCCAGCATTTT.

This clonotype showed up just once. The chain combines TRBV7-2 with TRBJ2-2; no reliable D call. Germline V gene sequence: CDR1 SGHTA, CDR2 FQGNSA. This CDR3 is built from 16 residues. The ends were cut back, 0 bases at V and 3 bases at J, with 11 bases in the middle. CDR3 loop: CASSLATLSYTGELFF. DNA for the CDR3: TGTGCCAGCAGCTTAGCAACTCTGAGTTACACCGGGGAGCTGTTTTTT.

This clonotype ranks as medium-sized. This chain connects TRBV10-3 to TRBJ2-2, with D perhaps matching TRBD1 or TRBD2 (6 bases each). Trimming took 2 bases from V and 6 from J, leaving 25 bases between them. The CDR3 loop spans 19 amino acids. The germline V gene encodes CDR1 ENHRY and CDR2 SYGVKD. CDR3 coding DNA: TGTGCCATCAGTGAGCCCTCAGGGGATGACGCGAGGGAGGCCGGGGAGCTGTTTTTT. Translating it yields CAISEPSGDDAREAGELFF.

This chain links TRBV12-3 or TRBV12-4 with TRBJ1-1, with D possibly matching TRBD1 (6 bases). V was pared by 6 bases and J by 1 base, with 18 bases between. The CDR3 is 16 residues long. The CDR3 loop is CASSLWGAVGNTEAFF. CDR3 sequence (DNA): TGTGCCAGCAGCCTATGGGGGGCGGTAGGGAACACTGAAGCTTTCTTT.

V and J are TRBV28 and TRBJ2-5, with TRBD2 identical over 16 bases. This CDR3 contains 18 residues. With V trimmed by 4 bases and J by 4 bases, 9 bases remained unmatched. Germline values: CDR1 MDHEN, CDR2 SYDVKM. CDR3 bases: TGTGCCAGCAGTTCCCCGGGGACTAGCGGGGGGGCTCGAGAGACCCAGTACTTC. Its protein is CASSSPGTSGGARETQYF.

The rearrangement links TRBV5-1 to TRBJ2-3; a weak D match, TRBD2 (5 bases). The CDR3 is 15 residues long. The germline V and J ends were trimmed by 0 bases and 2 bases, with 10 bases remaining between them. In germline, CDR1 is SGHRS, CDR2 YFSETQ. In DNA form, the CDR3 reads TGCGCCAGCAGCTTGGAGGGTAGCGACACAGATACGCAGTATTTT. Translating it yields CASSLEGSDTDTQYF.

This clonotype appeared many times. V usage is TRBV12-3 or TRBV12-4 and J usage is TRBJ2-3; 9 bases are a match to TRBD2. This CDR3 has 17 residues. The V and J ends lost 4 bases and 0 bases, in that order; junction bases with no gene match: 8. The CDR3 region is CASSSGTSFSSTDTQYF. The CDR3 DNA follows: TGTGCCAGCAGTTCCGGGACTAGCTTTTCTAGCACAGATACGCAGTATTTT.

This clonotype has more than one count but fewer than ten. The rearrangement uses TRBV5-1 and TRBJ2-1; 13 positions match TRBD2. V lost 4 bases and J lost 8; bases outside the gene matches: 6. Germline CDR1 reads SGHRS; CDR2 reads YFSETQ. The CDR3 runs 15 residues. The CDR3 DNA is TGCGCCAGCAGCCCCGGACTAGCGGGAGATGATGAGCAGTTCTTC. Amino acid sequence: CASSPGLAGDDEQFF. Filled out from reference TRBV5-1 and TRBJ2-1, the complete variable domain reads KAGVTQTPRYLIKTRGQQVTLSCSPISGHRSVSWYQQTPGQGLQFLFEYFSETQRNKGNFPGRFSGRQFSNSRSEMNVSTLELGDSALYLCASSPGLAGDDEQFFGPGTRLTVL.

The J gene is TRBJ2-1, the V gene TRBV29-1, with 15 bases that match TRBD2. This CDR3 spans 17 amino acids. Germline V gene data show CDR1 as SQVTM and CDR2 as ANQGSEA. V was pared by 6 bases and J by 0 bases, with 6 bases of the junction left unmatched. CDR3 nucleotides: TGCAGCGTGGGGGGACTAGCGGGAGGCAGCTCCTACAATGAGCAGTTCTTC. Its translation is CSVGGLAGGSSYNEQFF.

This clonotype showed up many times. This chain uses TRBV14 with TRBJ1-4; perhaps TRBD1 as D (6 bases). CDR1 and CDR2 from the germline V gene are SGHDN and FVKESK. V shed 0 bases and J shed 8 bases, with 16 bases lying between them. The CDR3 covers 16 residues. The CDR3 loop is CASSQDQPGAREKLFF. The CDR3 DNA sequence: TGTGCCAGCAGCCAAGATCAGCCGGGGGCGCGGGAAAAACTGTTTTTT.

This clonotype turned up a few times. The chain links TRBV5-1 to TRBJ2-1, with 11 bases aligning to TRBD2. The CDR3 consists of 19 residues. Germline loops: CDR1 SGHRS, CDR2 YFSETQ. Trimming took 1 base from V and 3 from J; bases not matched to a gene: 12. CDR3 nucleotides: TGCGCCAGCAGCTTGTGGGCAGGAGCCCTAGCGGGAGGCTACAATGAGCAGTTCTTC. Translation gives CASSLWAGALAGGYNEQFF.

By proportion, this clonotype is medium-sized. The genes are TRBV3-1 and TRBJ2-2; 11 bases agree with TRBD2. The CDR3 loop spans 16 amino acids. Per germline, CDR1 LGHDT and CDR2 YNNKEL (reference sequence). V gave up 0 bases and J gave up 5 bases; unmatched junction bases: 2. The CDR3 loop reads CASSQDRLAGTGELFF. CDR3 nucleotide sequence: TGTGCCAGCAGCCAAGACAGACTAGCGGGGACCGGGGAGCTGTTTTTT. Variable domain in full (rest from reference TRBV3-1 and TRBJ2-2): DTAVSQTPKYLVTQMGNDKSIKCEQNLGHDTMYWYKQDSKKFLKIMFSYNNKELIINETVPNRFSPKSPDKAHLNLHINSLELGDSAVYFCASSQDRLAGTGELFFGEGSRLTVL.